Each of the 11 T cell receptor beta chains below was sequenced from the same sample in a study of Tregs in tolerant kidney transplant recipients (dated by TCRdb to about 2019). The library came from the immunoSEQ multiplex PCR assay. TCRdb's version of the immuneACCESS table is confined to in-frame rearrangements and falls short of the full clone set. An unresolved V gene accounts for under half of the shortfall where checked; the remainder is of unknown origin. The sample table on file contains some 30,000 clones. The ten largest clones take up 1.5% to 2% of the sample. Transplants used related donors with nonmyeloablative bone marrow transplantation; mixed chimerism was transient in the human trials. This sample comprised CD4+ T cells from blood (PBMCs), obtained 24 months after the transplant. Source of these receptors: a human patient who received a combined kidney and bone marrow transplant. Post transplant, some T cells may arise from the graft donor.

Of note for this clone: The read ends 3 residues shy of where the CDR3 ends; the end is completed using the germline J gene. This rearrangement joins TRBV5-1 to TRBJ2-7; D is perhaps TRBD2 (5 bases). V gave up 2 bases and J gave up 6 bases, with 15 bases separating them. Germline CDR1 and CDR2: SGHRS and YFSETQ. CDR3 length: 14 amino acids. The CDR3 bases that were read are TGCGCCAGCAGCTTAAGCCAGGAGGCGGGCGAG. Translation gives CASSLSQEAGE. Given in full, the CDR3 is CASSLSQEAGEQYF.

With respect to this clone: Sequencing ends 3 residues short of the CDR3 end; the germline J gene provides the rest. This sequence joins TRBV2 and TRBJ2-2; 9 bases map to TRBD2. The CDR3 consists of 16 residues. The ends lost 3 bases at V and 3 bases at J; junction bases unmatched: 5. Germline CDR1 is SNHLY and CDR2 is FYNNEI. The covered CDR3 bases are TGTGCCAGCAGTGATGCAGCGGGAGGATACACCGGGGAG. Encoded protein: CASSDAAGGYTGE. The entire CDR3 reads CASSDAAGGYTGELFF.

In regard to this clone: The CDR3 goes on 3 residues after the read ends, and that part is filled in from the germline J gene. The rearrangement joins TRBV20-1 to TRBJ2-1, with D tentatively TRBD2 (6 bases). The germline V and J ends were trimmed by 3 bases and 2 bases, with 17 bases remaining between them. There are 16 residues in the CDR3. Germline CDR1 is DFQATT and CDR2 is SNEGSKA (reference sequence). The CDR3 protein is CSASLPGTGTYNEQFF. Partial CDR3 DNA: TGCAGTGCTAGCCTCCCCGGGACTGGCACCTACAATGAG.

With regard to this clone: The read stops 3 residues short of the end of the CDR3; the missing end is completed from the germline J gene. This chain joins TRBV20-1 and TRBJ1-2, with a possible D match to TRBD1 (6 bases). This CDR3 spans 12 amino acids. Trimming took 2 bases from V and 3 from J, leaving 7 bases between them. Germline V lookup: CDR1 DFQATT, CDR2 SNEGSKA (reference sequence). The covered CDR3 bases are TGCAGTGCTAGAAAGGGGGACTATGGC. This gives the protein CSARKGDYG. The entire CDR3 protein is CSARKGDYGYTF.

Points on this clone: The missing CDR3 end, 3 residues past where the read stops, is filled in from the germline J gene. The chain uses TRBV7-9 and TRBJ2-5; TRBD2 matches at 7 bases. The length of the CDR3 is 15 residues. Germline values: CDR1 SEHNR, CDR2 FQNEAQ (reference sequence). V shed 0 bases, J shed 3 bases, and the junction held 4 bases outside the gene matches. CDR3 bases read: TGTGCCAGCAGCTTAGCGCTGAGCGGGGAAGAGACC. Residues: CASSLALSGEET. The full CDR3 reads CASSLALSGEETQYF.

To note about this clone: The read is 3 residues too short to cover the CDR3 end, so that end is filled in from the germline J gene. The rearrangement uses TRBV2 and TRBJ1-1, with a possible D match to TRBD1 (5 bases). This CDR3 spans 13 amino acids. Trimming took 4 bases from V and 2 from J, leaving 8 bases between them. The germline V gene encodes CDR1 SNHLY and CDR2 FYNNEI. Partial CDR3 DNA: TGTGCCAGCAGTGGGCAGGGTAACACTGAA. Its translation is CASSGQGNTE. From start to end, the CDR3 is CASSGQGNTEAFF. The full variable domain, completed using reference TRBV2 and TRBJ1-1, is EPEVTQTPSHQVTQMGQEVILRCVPISNHLYFYWYRQILGQKVEFLVSFYNNEISEKSEIFDDQFSVERPDGSNFTLKIRSTKLEDSAMYFCASSGQGNTEAFFGQGTRLTVV.

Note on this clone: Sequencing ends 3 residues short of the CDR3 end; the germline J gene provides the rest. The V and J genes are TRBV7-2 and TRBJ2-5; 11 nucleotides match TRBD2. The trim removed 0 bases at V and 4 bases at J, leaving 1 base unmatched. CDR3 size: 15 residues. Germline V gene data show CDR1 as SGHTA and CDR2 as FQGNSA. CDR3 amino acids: CASSLAGLAGETQYF. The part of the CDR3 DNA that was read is TGTGCCAGCAGCTTAGCAGGACTAGCGGGAGAGACC.

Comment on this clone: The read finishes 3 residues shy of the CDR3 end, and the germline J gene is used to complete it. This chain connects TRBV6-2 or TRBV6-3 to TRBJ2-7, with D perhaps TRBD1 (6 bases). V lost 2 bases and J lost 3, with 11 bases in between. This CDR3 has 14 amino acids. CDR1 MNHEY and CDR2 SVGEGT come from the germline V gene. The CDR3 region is CASSYVRDNYEQYF. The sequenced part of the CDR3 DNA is TGTGCCAGCAGTTACGTACGGGACAACTACGAG.

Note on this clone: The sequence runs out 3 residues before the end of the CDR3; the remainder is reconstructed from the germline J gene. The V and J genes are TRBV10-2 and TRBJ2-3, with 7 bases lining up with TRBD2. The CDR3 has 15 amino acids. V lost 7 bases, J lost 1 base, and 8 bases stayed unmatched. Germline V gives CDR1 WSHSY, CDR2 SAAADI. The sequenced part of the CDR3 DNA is TGCGCCAGCACGGCGGGAGAATTGGGCACAGATACG. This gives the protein CASTAGELGTDT. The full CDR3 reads CASTAGELGTDTQYF.

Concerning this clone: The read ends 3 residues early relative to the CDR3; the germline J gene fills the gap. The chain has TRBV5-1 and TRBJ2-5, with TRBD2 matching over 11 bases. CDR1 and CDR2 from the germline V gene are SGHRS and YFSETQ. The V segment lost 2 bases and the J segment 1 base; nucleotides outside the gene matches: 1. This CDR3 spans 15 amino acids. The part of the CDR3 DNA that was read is TGCGCCAGCAGCTTCGGGACTAGCGGCCAAGAGACC. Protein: CASSFGTSGQET. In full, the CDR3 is CASSFGTSGQETQYF.

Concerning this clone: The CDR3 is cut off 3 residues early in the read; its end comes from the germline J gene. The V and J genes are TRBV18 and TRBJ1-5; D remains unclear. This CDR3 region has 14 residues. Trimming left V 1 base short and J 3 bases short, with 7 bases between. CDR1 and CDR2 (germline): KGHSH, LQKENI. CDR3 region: CASSPQGINQPQHF. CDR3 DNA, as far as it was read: TGTGCCAGCTCACCACAGGGCATCAATCAGCCC.